This TCR beta chain comes out of a study of shared clonotypes between healthy human individuals. Germline values: CDR1 SGHTA, CDR2 FQGNSA. Trimming took 5 bases from V and 1 from J, leaving 6 bases between them. The CDR3 has 12 amino acids. Cells designated naive CD8 were CD45RO-negative and were positively selected for CCR7, with terminally differentiated effector memory CD45RA+ cells excluded. Some clones are missing from TCRdb's copy, which holds only in-frame ones; the method was immunoSEQ multiplex PCR. The sample has about 2 million clones; roughly 94% are singletons. Sequences were obtained from naive CD8+ T cells sorted from blood. The source of this sequence is a man in his late teens or twenties in good health. The chain combines TRBV7-2 with TRBJ2-7; D is unclear. The CDR3 sequence: CASSAASYEQYF. The DNA of the CDR3 is TGTGCCAGCAGCGCCGCGTCCTACGAGCAGTACTTC.